Given below is one TCR beta chain in context. These data belong to a study of blood T cell repertoires in COVID-19. Turning to the study itself: From T cells, B-cell-depleted T cells, or PBMCs came the material, which was cDNA or gDNA.

The germline CDR1 and CDR2 sequences are MNHEY and SVGAGI. Trimming removed 6 bases from V and 5 bases from J; junction bases left unmatched: 7. The CDR3 covers 15 residues. Authors' data handling: Quantification of nucleated cells was approximated via reference gene primer amplification. Assay used: immunoSEQ multiplex PCR; TCRdb lists only in-frame clones, some missing. From that table come the V and J calls and clone size; the DNA was used to work out D and trimming. The sample lists 350,000 or so clones; around 83% were seen once. This clonotype originated in a man aged 25 to 45 with active or convalescent COVID-19. This chain connects TRBV6-5 to TRBJ2-2; 9 bases fit TRBD1. Sequencing was performed on peripheral blood. This chain's CDR3 is CASSGQGLETGELFF. For the CDR3, the DNA is TGTGCCAGCAGCGGACAGGGGCTGGAGACCGGGGAGCTGTTTTTT.